One sample yielded the 21 T cell receptor beta chains listed below, sequenced in a study of T cells after posttransplantation cyclophosphamide. Some clones are missing from TCRdb's copy, which holds only in-frame ones; the method was immunoSEQ multiplex PCR. The table has just over 15,000 clones, roughly 80% seen once. Sampled 1 year posttransplant, controls received myeloablative marrow transplants, methotrexate and a calcineurin inhibitor. The material was PBMCs, obtained 350 to 400 days after allogeneic stem cell transplant with calcineurin inhibitor and methotrexate. The receptors were sampled from a male patient aged 18 to 35 who received an allogeneic stem cell transplant from a related donor, was CMV-positive, and had no GVHD. Some T cells could come from the graft donor.

The chain uses TRBV27 and TRBJ2-1; 7 nucleotides match TRBD1. V was pared by 5 bases and J by 5 bases, with 6 bases of the junction left unmatched. The CDR3 covers 14 residues. Germline loops: CDR1 MNHEY, CDR2 SMNVEV (reference sequence). The DNA of the CDR3 is TGTGCCAGCAGTCCTCTGACAGGGAACAATGAGCAGTTCTTC. Its protein product is CASSPLTGNNEQFF.

J is TRBJ1-1 and V is TRBV5-4; D ambiguous. The V gene lost 4 bases and the J gene lost 3 bases, with 10 bases spanning the gap. This CDR3 spans 13 amino acids. From germline, CDR1 is SGHNT and CDR2 YYREEE (reference sequence). DNA for the CDR3: TGTGCCAGCAGCCCACGGGAGTACACTGAAGCTTTCTTT. Encoded protein: CASSPREYTEAFF.

V and J are TRBV7-9 and TRBJ1-3, with TRBD1 matching over 8 bases. The CDR3 has 16 amino acids. The junction had 6 bases not matched to a gene; V was cut back by 2 bases and J by 3 bases. CDR1 is SEHNR, CDR2 FQNEAQ, per germline (reference sequence). The CDR3 DNA follows: TGTGCCAGCAGCTTAATCGGGACAGGTTATGGAAACACCATATATTTT. This translates into CASSLIGTGYGNTIYF.

The chain carries TRBV5-6 and TRBJ2-3, with 7 bases aligning to TRBD1. Germline V CDR1 and CDR2: SGHDT, YYEEEE. This CDR3 is 13 amino acids long. Unmatched junction bases numbered 2, after V lost 4 bases and J lost 3 bases. The CDR3 is CASSPTGTDTQYF. For the CDR3, the DNA is TGTGCCAGCAGCCCGACAGGGACAGATACGCAGTATTTT.

CDR3 in amino acids: CSVVRVLNTEAFF. CDR3 nucleotides: TGCAGCGTTGTCAGGGTACTGAACACTGAAGCTTTCTTT. The rearrangement uses TRBV29-1 and TRBJ1-1; weak D call: TRBD1 (5 bases). There are 13 residues in the CDR3. The V and J ends lost 4 bases and 0 bases respectively, with 9 bases between them. Germline V gives CDR1 SQVTM, CDR2 ANQGSEA.

The gene calls are TRBV5-4 and TRBJ2-3; 9 positions agree with TRBD2. The germline V gene has CDR1 SGHNT and CDR2 YYREEE (reference sequence). The CDR3 extends over 16 amino acids. The trim removed 0 bases at V and 2 bases at J, leaving 4 bases unmatched. CDR3 loop: CASSLGLADLTDTQYF. The DNA of the CDR3 is TGTGCCAGCAGCTTGGGACTAGCGGACCTCACAGATACGCAGTATTTT.

The chain is built from TRBV6-5 and TRBJ1-1; the D is unclear. The CDR3 length is 14 residues. The V gene's germline CDR1 is MNHEY and CDR2 SVGAGI. V shed 0 bases and J shed 1 base, with 6 bases lying between them. CDR3 sequence reads: CASSYSTGNTEAFF. The CDR3 DNA sequence: TGTGCCAGCAGTTACTCGACTGGGAACACTGAAGCTTTCTTT.

The chain is built from TRBV7-2 and TRBJ1-5; no clear D. The V and J ends lost 0 bases and 7 bases respectively, with 7 bases between them. The CDR3 is 13 amino acids. The germline V gene has CDR1 SGHTA and CDR2 FQGNSA. CDR3 sequence (DNA): TGTGCCAGCAGCTTAGCGACTGGCCAGCCCCAGCATTTT. Its protein is CASSLATGQPQHF. Full variable domain (rest looked up from reference TRBV7-2 and TRBJ1-5): GAGVSQSPSNKVTEKGKDVELRCDPISGHTALYWYRQSLGQGLEFLIYFQGNSAPDKSGLPSDRFSAERTGGSVSTLTIQRTQQEDSAVYLCASSLATGQPQHFGDGTRLSIL.

CDR3 amino acids: CASSSGVAGVFETQYF. The CDR3 coding sequence is TGCGCCAGCAGCTCAGGAGTAGCGGGAGTGTTTGAGACCCAGTACTTC. The V gene is TRBV5-1, the J gene TRBJ2-5; 9 bases align to TRBD2. The CDR3 contains 16 residues. The germline V gene has CDR1 SGHRS and CDR2 YFSETQ. Germline trimming cut 3 bases from V and 5 bases from J; bases unmatched to any gene: 11.

The chain combines TRBV28 with TRBJ2-5, with 7 bases identical to TRBD2. The end of the DNA aligns better with TRBJ2-7, so the J call may be wrong. CDR1 is MDHEN, CDR2 SYDVKM, per germline. This CDR3 comprises 14 residues. The CDR3, as DNA: TGTGCCAGCAGTTTAGGGGGAGGGCCCTACGAGCAGTACTTC. It specifies CASSLGGGPYEQYF.

V usage is TRBV27 and J usage is TRBJ2-1; maybe TRBD2 (5 bases). Trimming pared 2 bases from V and 9 bases from J, leaving 20 bases between. The germline gives CDR1 MNHEY, CDR2 SMNVEV (reference sequence). The CDR3 loop spans 16 amino acids. The CDR3 reads CASSLSPAKLVIEQFF. CDR3 sequence (DNA): TGTGCCAGCAGTTTAAGTCCCGCTAAACTAGTTATTGAGCAGTTCTTC.

This rearrangement joins TRBV5-8 to TRBJ2-1; D is possibly TRBD2 (5 bases). Germline V gene lookup returns CDR1 SGHTS and CDR2 YDEGEE. V lost 5 bases and J 9 bases, leaving 24 bases between the germline ends. CDR3 length equals 16 residues. The CDR3 DNA reads as TGTGCCAGCAGTCCTCGGAGTGCAGGAGGTTTGAGTGAGCAGTTCTTC. The encoded protein is CASSPRSAGGLSEQFF.

This chain joins TRBV6-5 and TRBJ2-1, with 7 nucleotides matching TRBD2. The V segment lost 2 bases and the J segment 9 bases; nucleotides outside the gene matches: 13. This CDR3 has 16 residues. Looked up from germline, CDR1 is MNHEY and CDR2 is SVGAGI. CDR3 region: CASSYPPAGVASEQFF. In DNA, the CDR3 is TGTGCCAGCAGTTACCCTCCGGCGGGAGTAGCGAGTGAGCAGTTCTTC.

The rearrangement joins TRBV25-1 to TRBJ2-1; 11 nucleotides align to TRBD2. V trimming: 5 bases; J trimming: 3 bases; junction bases outside the gene matches: 9. The CDR3 sequence is 17 residues long. The germline CDR1 and CDR2 sequences are MGHDK and SYGVNS. CDR3 residues: CASSRPGLAENYNEQFF. CDR3 bases: TGTGCCAGCAGTAGACCGGGACTAGCGGAAAACTACAATGAGCAGTTCTTC.

The chain is built from TRBV6-4 and TRBJ1-5, with TRBD1 matching over 8 bases. This CDR3 is built from 14 residues. Trimming at V came to 3 bases and at J to 7 bases, leaving 5 bases not matched to a gene. The V gene's germline CDR1 is MRHNA and CDR2 SNTAGT. CDR3 protein: CASSEGQGGQPQHF. CDR3 DNA: TGTGCCAGCAGTGAAGGACAGGGAGGGCAGCCCCAGCATTTT.

V and J are TRBV7-9 and TRBJ1-3; D is perhaps TRBD1 (6 bases). Germline V gene sequence: CDR1 SEHNR, CDR2 FQNEAQ (reference sequence). CDR3 length: 17 amino acids. Trimming removed 1 base at V and 0 bases at J, with 13 bases between. The CDR3 coding sequence is TGTGCCAGCAGCTTAGGCAGGGGCCGATCCTCTGGAAACACCATATATTTT. Protein sequence: CASSLGRGRSSGNTIYF.

This chain uses TRBV4-3 with TRBJ2-7; possible D gene TRBD2, 5 bases. The CDR3 extends over 14 amino acids. Germline V lookup: CDR1 LGHNA, CDR2 YSLEER. Trimming stripped 0 bases from V and 0 bases from J, with 6 bases between. The CDR3: CASSQEAGSYEQYF. For the CDR3, the DNA is TGCGCCAGCAGCCAAGAGGCGGGCTCCTACGAGCAGTACTTC.

V is TRBV15 and J is TRBJ2-3; D is undetermined. The CDR3 extends over 14 amino acids. Between the trimmed V and J ends, which lost 0 bases and 1 base, there was a span of 5 bases. Germline V CDR1 and CDR2: LNHNV, YYDKDF (reference sequence). The CDR3 protein is CATSRDPGTDTQYF. In nucleotides, the CDR3 is TGTGCCACCAGCAGAGATCCTGGCACAGATACGCAGTATTTT.

The rearrangement links TRBV5-6 to TRBJ2-5; D call uncertain. Germline V gene data show CDR1 as SGHDT and CDR2 as YYEEEE. The CDR3 has 18 residues. Trimming removed 0 bases at V and 2 bases at J, with 20 bases between. The CDR3 region is CASSLGAWVTSLQETQYF. In nucleotides, the CDR3 is TGTGCCAGCAGCTTGGGGGCTTGGGTGACATCTCTACAAGAGACCCAGTACTTC.

The CDR3 DNA reads as TGTGCCAGCAGTTACGGGCAGGGTCTCGGGGAGCTGTTTTTT. It encodes CASSYGQGLGELFF. The rearrangement joins TRBV6-5 to TRBJ2-2, with D perhaps matching TRBD1 (5 bases). The V gene lost 2 bases and the J gene lost 7 bases, with 11 bases spanning the gap. The CDR3 has 14 residues. Germline V CDR1 and CDR2: MNHEY, SVGAGI.

The CDR3 reads CASRVVDMSNEKLFF. The CDR3 nucleotides read TGTGCCAGTAGGGTAGTGGACATGTCTAATGAAAAACTGTTTTTT. This chain joins TRBV19 and TRBJ1-4, with a possible D match to TRBD1 (5 bases). V was trimmed by 6 bases and J by 3 bases, leaving 14 bases between them. The CDR3 spans 15 residues. CDR1 and CDR2 from the germline V gene are LNHDA and SQIVND (reference sequence).